One sample yielded the 23 T cell receptor beta chains listed below, sequenced in a study of naive and memory T cell subsets. The beta constant-region primer was an equimolar mix of two oligonucleotides covering TRBC1 and TRBC2. Ligated cDNA was amplified by four rounds of PCR with nested alpha and beta constant-region primers and SP2. TCRdb reprocessed the UMI-ligation and nested PCR reads with MiXCR, giving one entry per CDR3 protein. Found here are more than 100,000 distinct CDR3 sequences, over 30% of them singletons; the top ten hold approximately 0.9%. The sequencing sample was made of central memory CD4+ T cells from blood. These receptors were obtained from a human donor in good health.

The J gene is TRBJ2-3, the V gene TRBV7-2, with 12 bases identical to TRBD1. CDR3 length: 15 amino acids. From germline, CDR1 is SGHTA and CDR2 FQGNSA. V shed 6 bases and J 5 bases; nucleotides not matched to a gene: 6. The CDR3 bases are TGTGCCAGCAGTCGGGACAGGGGGCGAGTAGATACGCAGTATTTT. This sequence encodes CASSRDRGRVDTQYF.

This chain joins TRBV19 and TRBJ2-7; a weak D match, TRBD2 (6 bases). The CDR3 is 16 residues long. Trimming removed 3 bases at V and 3 bases at J, with 18 bases between. Germline lookup yields CDR1 LNHDA and CDR2 SQIVND (reference sequence). CDR3 loop: CASSIKTTRGLYEQYF. The CDR3 nucleotides read TGTGCCAGTAGTATCAAAACAACTAGGGGACTCTACGAGCAGTACTTC.

Note on this clonotype: Sequence at one end of the junction differs from germline and may be a read error. The chain is built from TRBV30 and TRBJ2-7; 9 nucleotides align to TRBD2. The V gene's germline CDR1 is GTSNPN and CDR2 SVGIG (reference sequence). This CDR3 has 14 amino acids. The CDR3 here is CAWNSAGGGYERYF. CDR3 nucleotides: TGTGCCTGGAACTCAGCGGGAGGTGGCTACGAGCGGTACTTC.

This clonotype was counted only a few times. The chain is built from TRBV29-1 and TRBJ2-1, with D tentatively TRBD2 (6 bases). Between the trimmed V and J ends, which lost 4 bases and 6 bases, there was a span of 13 bases. Germline lookup yields CDR1 SQVTM and CDR2 ANQGSEA. This CDR3 comprises 13 residues. The CDR3 DNA reads TGCAGCGTTGGGAGGGGCCTTGGCAATGAGCAGTTCTTC. Encoded protein: CSVGRGLGNEQFF.

This clonotype occurred a few times. The chain uses TRBV11-2 and TRBJ2-1; possibly TRBD2 for D (5 bases). There are 15 residues in the CDR3. Germline CDR1 reads SGHAT; CDR2 reads FQNNGV. Trimming removed 3 bases from V and 3 bases from J, with 12 bases in between. The CDR3 here is CASSLGSTSYNEQFF. The CDR3 DNA reads as TGTGCCAGCAGCTTGGGTTCCACTAGCTACAATGAGCAGTTCTTC.

This chain uses TRBV28 with TRBJ1-5; tentative D call: TRBD1 (6 bases). Germline-derived CDR1 and CDR2 are MDHEN and SYDVKM. This CDR3 comprises 12 residues. V was cut by 8 bases and J by 4 bases, with 9 bases left in between. CDR3 DNA: TGTGCCAGCGGTACAGGGAATCAGCCCCAGCATTTT. Protein sequence: CASGTGNQPQHF.

This clonotype was seen a handful of times. The chain combines TRBV20-1 with TRBJ1-2; D is unresolved. The CDR3 totals 13 residues. From germline, CDR1 is DFQATT and CDR2 SNEGSKA (reference sequence). The CDR3 loop reads CLFQRPSGYGYTF. The CDR3, as DNA: TGCCTTTTTCAAAGACCATCTGGCTATGGCTACACCTTC.

V and J are TRBV18 and TRBJ1-4; 10 bases fit TRBD1. The CDR3 is made up of 15 amino acids. In germline, CDR1 is KGHSH, CDR2 LQKENI. V gave up 1 base and J gave up 7 bases; unmatched junction bases: 3. CDR3 in DNA: TGTGCCAGCTCACCACGGACAGGGGGAAGTGAAAAACTGTTTTTT. Encoded protein: CASSPRTGGSEKLFF.

This clonotype was seen a handful of times. V usage is TRBV28 and J usage is TRBJ1-6; D is ambiguous. This CDR3 has 12 residues. V lost 2 bases, J lost 8 bases, and 4 bases lay in between. Germline-derived CDR1 and CDR2 are MDHEN and SYDVKM. CDR3 DNA sequence: TGTGCCAGCAGTTTAGTTGATTCACCCCTCCACTTT. Translation gives CASSLVDSPLHF.

This clonotype has only a few counts. The J gene is TRBJ2-3, the V gene TRBV18, with D unclear. From germline, CDR1 is KGHSH and CDR2 LQKENI. The CDR3 is 14 amino acids. V was trimmed by 1 base and J by 4 bases, leaving 9 bases between them. CDR3: CASSPLSGADTQYF. The CDR3 DNA sequence: TGTGCCAGCTCACCACTCTCAGGCGCAGATACGCAGTATTTT.

The sample holds a few counts of this clonotype. The V and J genes are TRBV27 and TRBJ2-4; the D is unclear. The germline gives CDR1 MNHEY, CDR2 SMNVEV (reference sequence). V lost 4 bases and J lost 2, with 12 bases in between. The CDR3 is made up of 15 amino acids. Written as DNA, the CDR3 is TGTGCCAGCAGTTCAAACTTCTTTACCAAAAACATTCAGTACTTC. Amino acid sequence: CASSSNFFTKNIQYF.

This clonotype was found many times. V gene TRBV18 combines with J gene TRBJ2-3; D assignment may be TRBD1 or TRBD2 (5 bases each). Deletions cut 3 bases from V and 8 bases from J, with 18 bases between. This CDR3 is built from 15 residues. CDR1 and CDR2 (germline): KGHSH, LQKENI. The CDR3 sequence is CASSPITGASSTQYF. In DNA, the CDR3 is TGTGCCAGCTCACCTATTACCGGGGCATCGAGTACGCAGTATTTT.

This chain links TRBV6-5 with TRBJ2-1, with a weak D call TRBD1 (6 bases). The V end was cut by 8 bases, the J end by 8 bases, with 16 bases between. The germline V gene encodes CDR1 MNHEY and CDR2 SVGAGI. The CDR3 is 13 residues long. CDR3 sequence reads: CASHRTDGDEQFF. Written as DNA, the CDR3 is TGTGCCAGCCATAGGACAGATGGGGATGAGCAGTTCTTC.

The chain links TRBV20-1 to TRBJ2-1; no firm D call. This CDR3 spans 13 amino acids. The V and J ends lost 0 bases and 4 bases respectively, with 7 bases between them. CDR1 is DFQATT, CDR2 SNEGSKA, per germline (reference sequence). The CDR3 DNA sequence: TGCAGTGCTAGAGATGAAGGGTACAATGAGCAGTTCTTC. Translated: CSARDEGYNEQFF.

This clonotype occurred once. The chain joins TRBV19 to TRBJ1-5; D not resolved. V was trimmed by 6 bases and J by 4 bases, leaving 13 bases between them. The germline gives CDR1 LNHDA, CDR2 SQIVND (reference sequence). There are 14 residues in the CDR3. CDR3 loop: CASSFEQINQPQHF. CDR3 sequence (DNA): TGTGCCAGTAGCTTTGAACAGATTAATCAGCCCCAGCATTTT. Drawing the rest from reference TRBV19 and TRBJ1-5, the complete variable domain is DGGITQSPKYLFRKEGQNVTLSCEQNLNHDAMYWYRQDPGQGLRLIYYSQIVNDFQKGDIAEGYSVSREKKESFPLTVTSAQKNPTAFYLCASSFEQINQPQHFGDGTRLSIL.

V and J are TRBV28 and TRBJ2-3, with D uncertain. V lost 6 bases to trimming and J lost 5 bases, with 3 bases between them. Germline V gives CDR1 MDHEN, CDR2 SYDVKM. The CDR3 length is 10 residues. The CDR3 loop is CASRRDTQYF. In DNA form, the CDR3 reads TGTGCCAGCAGGAGAGATACGCAGTATTTT.

V usage is TRBV6-5 and J usage is TRBJ1-5; no definite D call. Trimming cost V 6 bases and J 5 bases, with 14 bases left between them. The CDR3 is 14 amino acids. Germline CDR1 MNHEY, CDR2 SVGAGI. The CDR3 nucleotides are TGTGCCAGCAGCCAAACACAGAGCCATCAGCCCCAGCATTTT. Translating gives CASSQTQSHQPQHF.

There are a few counts of this clonotype. V is TRBV20-1 and J is TRBJ2-3, with 8 positions matching TRBD2. This CDR3 region has 17 residues. The germline CDR1 and CDR2 sequences are DFQATT and SNEGSKA (reference sequence). V shed 0 bases and J 0 bases; nucleotides not matched to a gene: 8. The CDR3 coding sequence is TGCAGTGCTAGAGATTGGCTAGCGGGCTCTAGCACAGATACGCAGTATTTT. The encoded protein is CSARDWLAGSSTDTQYF.

There are a few counts of this clonotype. This chain connects TRBV6-1 to TRBJ2-1; D remains ambiguous. The CDR3 covers 14 residues. Looked up from germline, CDR1 is MNHNS and CDR2 is SASEGT. Trimming took 7 bases from V and 1 from J, leaving 11 bases between them. CDR3 protein: CASIYDGSYNEQFF. CDR3 in DNA: TGTGCCAGCATTTATGACGGATCCTACAATGAGCAGTTCTTC.

The genes are TRBV28 and TRBJ2-7, with D possibly TRBD2 on 6 matching bases. Germline-derived CDR1 and CDR2 are MDHEN and SYDVKM. The CDR3 extends over 13 amino acids. V lost 6 bases, J lost 6 bases, and 15 bases lay in between. The DNA for the CDR3 is TGTGCCAGCAGGACTGGAGGGCAGGTCGAGCAGTACTTC. This translates into CASRTGGQVEQYF.

The chain recombines TRBV19 with TRBJ1-2; D uncertain. In germline, CDR1 is LNHDA, CDR2 SQIVND (reference sequence). V shed 1 base and J shed 8 bases, with 14 bases lying between them. The CDR3 length is 14 residues. The DNA of the CDR3 is TGTGCCAGTAGTATAGTGGTCCACCTCGGCGGCTACACCTTC. Protein: CASSIVVHLGGYTF.

The sample holds a few counts of this clonotype. This chain links TRBV11-2 with TRBJ2-7; D gene uncertain. The ends were cut back, 0 bases at V and 3 bases at J, with 9 bases in the middle. This CDR3 comprises 14 residues. From germline, CDR1 is SGHAT and CDR2 FQNNGV. CDR3 bases: TGTGCCAGCAGCTTAGAGGTGAACAGCTACGAGCAGTACTTC. It encodes CASSLEVNSYEQYF.

V is TRBV7-2 and J is TRBJ2-1, with 8 bases matching TRBD1. The V segment lost 5 bases and the J segment 7 bases; nucleotides outside the gene matches: 10. Germline-derived CDR1 and CDR2 are SGHTA and FQGNSA. CDR3 length equals 15 residues. CDR3: CASSPRIDRGNEQFF. The CDR3 DNA reads TGTGCCAGCAGCCCCCGCATTGACAGGGGAAATGAGCAGTTCTTC.